Presented here are 27 T cell receptor beta chains from one specimen sequenced in a study of T cell responses to AZD1222 COVID-19 vaccine (dated by TCRdb to 2020 to 2022). The receptor library was made with the immunoSEQ multiplex PCR assay. TCRdb stores this immuneACCESS table with in-frame sequences only. Part of the clones is absent; in the studies checked, under half of the shortfall reflects unresolved V genes, and no reason is known for the rest. The sample table shows some 150,000 clones, and 91% are seen once. The top ten constitute roughly 5.5% of the sample. The time point label on this specimen signifies: baseline before first vaccination. This sample comprised peripheral blood, obtained on day 0 of AZD1222 vaccination. These receptors all come from an adult in good health.

The chain recombines TRBV6-2 or TRBV6-3 with TRBJ2-1; 7 bases align to TRBD2. Germline CDR1 reads MNHEY; CDR2 reads SVGEGT. Germline trimming cut 4 bases from V and 6 bases from J; bases unmatched to any gene: 12. This CDR3 contains 16 residues. CDR3: CASSSTAGVGRNEQFF. CDR3 bases: TGTGCCAGCAGTTCGACCGCGGGAGTGGGCCGCAATGAGCAGTTCTTC.

V and J are TRBV5-8 and TRBJ1-4, with TRBD1 matching over 9 bases. Germline V lookup: CDR1 SGHTS, CDR2 YDEGEE. Germline trimming cut 4 bases from V and 6 bases from J; bases unmatched to any gene: 4. The CDR3 consists of 14 residues. The CDR3 reads CASSTDRGDEKLFF. CDR3 nucleotide sequence: TGTGCCAGCAGCACGGACAGGGGCGATGAAAAACTGTTTTTT.

The chain combines TRBV28 with TRBJ2-1, with 8 bases lining up with TRBD2. Germline V gene sequence: CDR1 MDHEN, CDR2 SYDVKM. The length of the CDR3 is 15 residues. The V gene end was trimmed by 5 bases and the J gene end by 2 bases; junction bases not matched to a gene: 5. In nucleotides, the CDR3 is TGTGCCAGCAGTCTCATAGCGGGAACCTACAATGAGCAGTTCTTC. Amino acid sequence: CASSLIAGTYNEQFF.

The gene calls are TRBV4-3 and TRBJ2-1; D unclear. CDR3 length: 14 amino acids. V was trimmed by 1 base and J by 6 bases, leaving 10 bases between them. Germline assignment: CDR1 LGHNA and CDR2 YSLEER. The CDR3 region has the DNA TGCGCCAGCAGCCAAGCTCGGACCGTCAATGAGCAGTTCTTC. Translation: CASSQARTVNEQFF.

DNA of the CDR3: TGTGCCAGCAGTGGTGCAGGGGCTGGAAACACCATATATTTT. This encodes CASSGAGAGNTIYF. The chain is built from TRBV2 and TRBJ1-3; TRBD1 might be the D (6 bases). Germline CDR1 is SNHLY and CDR2 is FYNNEI. The CDR3 has 14 amino acids. Trimming stripped 4 bases from V and 2 bases from J, with 9 bases between. Full variable domain (outside the CDR3, taken from reference TRBV2 and TRBJ1-3): EPEVTQTPSHQVTQMGQEVILRCVPISNHLYFYWYRQILGQKVEFLVSFYNNEISEKSEIFDDQFSVERPDGSNFTLKIRSTKLEDSAMYFCASSGAGAGNTIYFGEGSWLTVV.

V gene TRBV13 combines with J gene TRBJ1-3; D not certain. Looked up from germline, CDR1 is PRHDT and CDR2 is FYEKMQ (reference sequence). With 7 bases removed from V and 2 bases from J, the gap between germline ends came to 15 bases. The CDR3 totals 15 residues. The CDR3 sequence: CASTLRGSPGNTIYF. Here the CDR3 DNA reads TGTGCCAGCACTTTGCGGGGTTCCCCTGGAAACACCATATATTTT. The full variable domain, in which reference TRBV13 and TRBJ1-3 provide the parts outside the CDR3, is AAGVIQSPRHLIKEKRETATLKCYPIPRHDTVYWYQQGPGQDPQFLISFYEKMQSDKGSIPDRFSAQQFSDYHSELNMSSLELGDSALYFCASTLRGSPGNTIYFGEGSWLTVV.

The chain recombines TRBV5-5 with TRBJ1-1; the D gene is possibly TRBD1 (5 bases). CDR1 is SGHKS and CDR2 is YYEKEE in the germline V gene (reference sequence). The CDR3 is 15 residues long. The V gene lost 4 bases and the J gene lost 1 base, with 14 bases spanning the gap. In DNA, the CDR3 is TGTGCCAGCAGCCGTACCGGGGGGAGGAACACTGAAGCTTTCTTT. As protein: CASSRTGGRNTEAFF.

As concerns this clone: The junction departs from germline at one end; a sequencing error may be responsible. This sequence joins TRBV28 and TRBJ2-1; 7 bases align to TRBD1. The CDR3 covers 11 residues. Germline-derived CDR1 and CDR2 are MDHEN and SYDVKM. CDR3: CASSLWGQPIF. The CDR3 DNA follows: TGTGCCAGCAGTTTGTGGGGACAGCCTATCTTC.

A single count supports this clone. V is TRBV7-3 and J is TRBJ1-6, with a tentative D call TRBD1 (5 bases). This CDR3 spans 18 amino acids. V lost 2 bases to trimming and J lost 0 bases, with 14 bases between them. Germline loops: CDR1 SGHTA, CDR2 FQGTGA. The CDR3 sequence is CASSLGAGPSSYNSPLHF. The CDR3 nucleotides read TGTGCCAGCAGCTTAGGGGCAGGGCCTAGCTCCTATAATTCACCCCTCCACTTT.

The V call is TRBV5-1, the J call TRBJ2-1, with D maybe TRBD1 (9 bases). CDR3 length: 16 residues. Trimming pared 1 base from V and 5 bases from J, leaving 16 bases between. Germline CDR1 is SGHRS and CDR2 is YFSETQ. CDR3 sequence reads: CASSLSSGTGHNEQFF. The CDR3 bases are TGCGCCAGCAGCTTGAGTAGCGGGACAGGGCACAATGAGCAGTTCTTC.

J is TRBJ2-1 and V is TRBV4-2, with D unclear. This CDR3 is built from 15 residues. V gave up 4 bases and J gave up 4 bases, with 14 bases separating them. CDR1 is LGHNA, CDR2 YNFKEQ, per germline. The CDR3 DNA is TGTGCCAGCAGCCTGGGAATTAACTTGTACAATGAGCAGTTCTTC. Its protein product is CASSLGINLYNEQFF.

The chain joins TRBV28 to TRBJ2-2; 8 positions match TRBD1. This CDR3 contains 15 residues. The V gene's germline CDR1 is MDHEN and CDR2 SYDVKM. With 6 bases clipped from V and 3 bases from J, the junction kept 6 bases outside the gene matches. In DNA form, the CDR3 reads TGTGCCAGCAGACCAGGGGGCGCTCACACCGGGGAGCTGTTTTTT. It is translated as CASRPGGAHTGELFF.

V usage is TRBV5-4 and J usage is TRBJ2-2, with TRBD2 identical over 12 bases. Germline loops: CDR1 SGHNT, CDR2 YYREEE (reference sequence). V was clipped by 4 bases and J by 6 bases; unmatched bases: 7. This CDR3 is 16 amino acids long. The CDR3 spells CASSPWGLAGSGELFF. CDR3 nucleotides: TGTGCCAGCAGCCCCTGGGGACTAGCGGGCTCCGGGGAGCTGTTTTTT.

This chain joins TRBV10-2 and TRBJ1-5; maybe TRBD1 (5 bases). The CDR3 extends over 13 amino acids. Looked up from germline, CDR1 is WSHSY and CDR2 is SAAADI. Trimming shortened V by 5 bases and J by 11 bases, and 16 bases separated the two germline ends. CDR3 amino acids: CASSSPGTQSQHF. CDR3 in DNA: TGCGCCAGCAGTTCCCCCGGGACGCAGTCCCAGCATTTT.

V usage is TRBV28 and J usage is TRBJ2-7; maybe TRBD2 (6 bases). Per the germline V gene, CDR1 is MDHEN and CDR2 is SYDVKM. Trimming stripped 6 bases from V and 3 bases from J, with 12 bases between. This CDR3 is built from 13 residues. CDR3 DNA sequence: TGTGCCAGCAGATGGGAGGCGGACTACGAGCAGTACTTC. It translates to CASRWEADYEQYF.

The J gene is TRBJ1-2, the V gene TRBV19; no clear D gene. The CDR3 consists of 14 residues. Trimming took 4 bases from V and 2 from J, leaving 11 bases between them. Germline lookup yields CDR1 LNHDA and CDR2 SQIVND (reference sequence). The CDR3 spells CASSRAAQNYGYTF. For the CDR3, the DNA is TGTGCCAGTAGTAGGGCGGCCCAAAACTATGGCTACACCTTC.

The CDR3 sequence: CASSAQTGVPTEAFF. DNA for the CDR3: TGTGCCAGCAGTGCCCAGACAGGGGTCCCCACTGAAGCTTTCTTT. This chain joins TRBV6-6 and TRBJ1-1; 8 bases map to TRBD1. The V segment lost 5 bases and the J segment 4 bases; nucleotides outside the gene matches: 9. This CDR3 has 15 residues. CDR1 is MNHNY and CDR2 is SVGAGI in the germline V gene (reference sequence).

Worth noting for this clone: The sample contains more than one DNA sequence encoding this CDR3. The chain is built from TRBV9 and TRBJ1-1; 7 bases agree with TRBD1. This CDR3 is 14 amino acids long. Per the germline V gene, CDR1 is SGDLS and CDR2 is YYNGEE. The V gene end was trimmed by 4 bases and the J gene end by 1 base; junction bases not matched to a gene: 4. Written as DNA, the CDR3 is TGTGCCAGCAGCCCAGGGGGAGCGAACACTGAAGCTTTCTTT. Protein: CASSPGGANTEAFF.

The genes are TRBV3-1 (or the pseudogene TRBV3-2) and TRBJ1-4, with TRBD1 matching over 7 bases. Per germline, CDR1 LGHDT and CDR2 YNNKEL (reference sequence). V shed 4 bases, J shed 5 bases, and the junction held 7 bases outside the gene matches. This CDR3 is 15 amino acids long. This chain's CDR3 is CASSRFKGANEKLFF. The CDR3 DNA is TGTGCCAGCAGCCGATTCAAGGGGGCAAATGAAAAACTGTTTTTT.

J is TRBJ2-2 and V is TRBV4-1; TRBD2 might be the D (6 bases). The CDR3 consists of 15 residues. Trimming removed 0 bases from V and 7 bases from J, with 12 bases in between. In germline, CDR1 is MGHRA, CDR2 YSYEKL. The CDR3, as DNA: TGCGCCAGCAGCCAAGAGCAGGGACTTTTCGGGGAGCTGTTTTTT. Amino acid sequence: CASSQEQGLFGELFF.

The chain couples TRBV15 to TRBJ1-4; a possible D gene is TRBD1 (5 bases). CDR3 size: 22 residues. The germline V gene encodes CDR1 LNHNV and CDR2 YYDKDF (reference sequence). Trimming took 7 bases from V and 0 from J, leaving 33 bases between them. The DNA for the CDR3 is TGTGCCACCACACCCCGGGTCGTGGTAACAGGTCACCCTAGGGCAACTAATGAAAAACTGTTTTTT. Amino acid sequence: CATTPRVVVTGHPRATNEKLFF.

V and J are TRBV9 and TRBJ2-1, with 8 bases fitting TRBD2. In germline, CDR1 is SGDLS, CDR2 YYNGEE. J lost 6 bases, V lost 2 bases, and 10 bases had no gene match. This CDR3 has 16 residues. The CDR3 is CASSVGGGGPGNEQFF. The DNA for the CDR3 is TGTGCCAGCAGCGTCGGTGGCGGGGGGCCAGGCAATGAGCAGTTCTTC.

The rearrangement uses TRBV4-1 and TRBJ1-5; D not resolved. V dropped 0 bases and J dropped 0 bases, with 12 bases sitting between them. The CDR3 spans 17 residues. Germline V gene data show CDR1 as MGHRA and CDR2 as YSYEKL. CDR3 sequence reads: CASSQDGRSFSNQPQHF. CDR3 DNA: TGCGCCAGCAGCCAAGATGGCAGGTCTTTTAGCAATCAGCCCCAGCATTTT.

The V call is TRBV9, the J call TRBJ2-1; 7 bases are shared with TRBD2. This CDR3 has 17 residues. J lost 2 bases, V lost 3 bases, and 11 bases had no gene match. The germline V gene encodes CDR1 SGDLS and CDR2 YYNGEE. DNA for the CDR3: TGTGCCAGCAGCGGACGGTATACGGGGGGACCCTACAATGAGCAGTTCTTC. As protein: CASSGRYTGGPYNEQFF.

In the case of this clone: The identical CDR3 is also encoded by other nucleotide sequences in the sample. This chain links TRBV7-9 with TRBJ1-1, with D possibly matching TRBD1 (5 bases). The CDR3 has 12 residues. V shed 2 bases and J shed 8 bases, with 9 bases lying between them. Germline lookup yields CDR1 SEHNR and CDR2 FQNEAQ (reference sequence). CDR3 sequence (DNA): TGTGCCAGCAGCTTATCTGGGGGGGAAGCTTTCTTT. It yields the protein CASSLSGGEAFF. The whole variable domain, remainder taken from reference TRBV7-9 and TRBJ1-1, is DTGVSQNPRHKITKRGQNVTFRCDPISEHNRLYWYRQTLGQGPEFLTYFQNEAQLEKSRLLSDRFSAERPKGSFSTLEIQRTEQGDSAMYLCASSLSGGEAFFGQGTRLTVV.

The chain carries TRBV7-3 and TRBJ1-2; TRBD1 aligns across 8 bases. V was clipped by 5 bases and J by 7 bases; unmatched bases: 6. Germline values: CDR1 SGHTA, CDR2 FQGTGA. CDR3 size: 13 residues. This CDR3 reads CASSLLDRGGYTF. DNA of the CDR3: TGTGCCAGCAGCCTCCTTGACAGGGGTGGCTACACCTTC.

The V gene is TRBV7-2, the J gene TRBJ1-1; D remains ambiguous. CDR1 SGHTA and CDR2 FQGNSA come from the germline V gene. The CDR3 is made up of 15 amino acids. Trimming stripped 0 bases from V and 3 bases from J, with 11 bases between. CDR3 in DNA: TGTGCCAGCAGCTTAGCCCCCGAATCGTACACTGAAGCTTTCTTT. Translation: CASSLAPESYTEAFF.